The 31 T cell receptor beta chains below were found in one sample sequenced in a study of T cell changes during pregnancy in multiple sclerosis. The protocol was immunoSEQ multiplex PCR, while the TCRdb copy is restricted to in-frame clones and leaves out a portion. In the table there are fewer than 35,000 clones, nearly 90% of which are singletons. Sequences were derived from CD4+ T cells from peripheral blood mononuclear cells, sampled in the third trimester of pregnancy. Every receptor here comes from a female donor in good health, enrolled as a control in a pregnancy study.

The sample holds one count of this clone. This rearrangement joins TRBV6-5 to TRBJ2-1, with 7 bases lining up with TRBD2. This CDR3 is 15 amino acids long. CDR1 and CDR2 from the germline V gene are MNHEY and SVGAGI. J lost 12 bases, V lost 8 bases, and 19 bases had no gene match. The CDR3 spells CASGSKGRGAVGQFF. CDR3 nucleotide sequence: TGTGCCAGCGGGAGTAAGGGGAGGGGAGCCGTGGGGCAGTTCTTC.

The J gene is TRBJ1-2, the V gene TRBV6-6; no clear D. The germline V and J ends were trimmed by 10 bases and 4 bases, with 16 bases remaining between them. CDR1 MNHNY and CDR2 SVGAGI come from the germline V gene (reference sequence). The CDR3 is 13 amino acids. The CDR3 loop reads CATETQVSYGYTF. CDR3 coding DNA: TGTGCCACCGAAACTCAGGTCTCCTATGGCTACACCTTC.

The CDR3 nucleotides are TGTGCCAGTAGTATTTGGACAGGGCTTGGCAATCAGCCCCAGCATTTT. Residues: CASSIWTGLGNQPQHF. The chain uses TRBV19 and TRBJ1-5, with 8 bases aligning to TRBD1. The CDR3 sequence is 16 residues long. The germline CDR1 and CDR2 sequences are LNHDA and SQIVND (reference sequence). The V segment lost 3 bases and the J segment 2 bases; nucleotides outside the gene matches: 6. The full variable domain, in which reference TRBV19 and TRBJ1-5 provide the parts outside the CDR3, is DGGITQSPKYLFRKEGQNVTLSCEQNLNHDAMYWYRQDPGQGLRLIYYSQIVNDFQKGDIAEGYSVSREKKESFPLTVTSAQKNPTAFYLCASSIWTGLGNQPQHFGDGTRLSIL.

The rearrangement links TRBV19 to TRBJ2-3; 8 bases fit TRBD2. V was pared by 5 bases and J by 7 bases, with 14 bases of the junction left unmatched. Germline lookup yields CDR1 LNHDA and CDR2 SQIVND (reference sequence). The CDR3 has 16 amino acids. This chain's CDR3 is CASSLRGGYVENTQYF. CDR3 bases: TGTGCCAGTAGTTTACGGGGGGGGTATGTGGAAAATACGCAGTATTTT.

The V gene is TRBV28, the J gene TRBJ1-6, with 8 bases aligning to TRBD1. The CDR3 has 14 amino acids. V lost 7 bases to trimming and J lost 9 bases; unmatched junction nucleotides: 8. Germline-derived CDR1 and CDR2 are MDHEN and SYDVKM. CDR3 sequence (DNA): TGTGCCAGCACCTGGACAGGGATAAGTTCACCCCTCCACTTT. It encodes CASTWTGISSPLHF.

The rearrangement uses TRBV5-8 and TRBJ1-1, with no clear D. Trimming shortened V by 0 bases and J by 5 bases, and 14 bases separated the two germline ends. The V gene's germline CDR1 is SGHTS and CDR2 YDEGEE. The CDR3 has 15 amino acids. The CDR3 spells CASSLDRTPGTEAFF. CDR3 in DNA: TGTGCCAGCAGCTTGGATCGGACCCCGGGGACTGAAGCTTTCTTT.

The chain uses TRBV18 and TRBJ1-5, with a tentative D call TRBD1 (6 bases). Germline values: CDR1 KGHSH, CDR2 LQKENI. The CDR3 sequence is 14 residues long. Trimming took off 4 bases at V and 2 bases at J, with 9 bases between the two ends. This CDR3 is CASSLPGGNQPQHF. The CDR3 DNA reads TGTGCCAGCTCACTCCCAGGGGGCAATCAGCCCCAGCATTTT.

The chain is built from TRBV11-3 and TRBJ2-1; 12 positions agree with TRBD2. After removal of 4 bases from V and 1 base from J, the junction contained 5 bases not matched to a gene. This CDR3 is 17 amino acids long. Germline V CDR1 and CDR2: SGHNT, YENEEA. The CDR3 DNA reads as TGTGCCAGCAGCTCGGGACTAGCGGGCTTTTCCTACAATGAGCAGTTCTTC. Its translation: CASSSGLAGFSYNEQFF.

This clone was observed a few times. The V call is TRBV4-1, the J call TRBJ1-6; TRBD1 aligns across 7 bases. The germline V gene has CDR1 MGHRA and CDR2 YSYEKL. The CDR3 covers 14 residues. Germline trimming cut 4 bases from V and 9 bases from J; bases unmatched to any gene: 6. CDR3 in amino acids: CASSPPGGISPLHF. CDR3 DNA sequence: TGCGCCAGCAGCCCACCAGGGGGGATTTCACCCCTCCACTTT.

The chain has TRBV10-3 and TRBJ2-7, with D tentatively TRBD2 (6 bases). Trimming pared 6 bases from V and 0 bases from J, leaving 6 bases between. The germline CDR1 and CDR2 sequences are ENHRY and SYGVKD. This CDR3 contains 12 residues. The CDR3 is CAIRTSSYEQYF. The DNA for the CDR3 is TGTGCCATCAGGACTAGCTCCTACGAGCAGTACTTC.

This clone was counted a single time. The chain combines TRBV6-5 with TRBJ1-4; the D is unclear. The CDR3 is 14 amino acids. V was trimmed by 4 bases and J by 0 bases, leaving 6 bases between them. CDR1 and CDR2 (germline): MNHEY, SVGAGI. The CDR3 sequence: CASSSSATNEKLFF. CDR3 nucleotides: TGTGCCAGCAGTTCGAGTGCAACTAATGAAAAACTGTTTTTT.

The chain couples TRBV11-3 to TRBJ2-3; D possibly corresponds to TRBD2 (5 bases). V dropped 1 base and J dropped 0 bases, with 5 bases sitting between them. The CDR3 is 14 amino acids. CDR1 and CDR2 (germline): SGHNT, YENEEA. CDR3 coding DNA: TGTGCCAGCAGCTTAGGGAGGAGCACAGATACGCAGTATTTT. Its protein product is CASSLGRSTDTQYF.

The chain has TRBV21-1 and TRBJ1-6; the D call TRBD1 from the table was never checked on the DNA. TRBV21-1 is reported as a pseudogene. The CDR3 spans 15 residues. CDR3 amino acids: CASSIGQGHNSPLHF. The CDR3 region has the DNA TGTGCCAGCAGCATTGGGCAGGGGCACAATTCACCCCTCCACTTT.

The chain uses TRBV9 and TRBJ2-2, with TRBD2 as a possible D gene (5 bases). The CDR3 has 14 residues. Germline CDR1 SGDLS, CDR2 YYNGEE. V lost 0 bases, J lost 8 bases, and 11 bases lay in between. The CDR3 DNA reads as TGTGCCAGCAGCGTAGCTATAACTAGTGGGGAGCTGTTTTTT. It codes for CASSVAITSGELFF.

The J gene is TRBJ2-3, the V gene TRBV5-1; 11 bases align to TRBD2. The CDR3 runs to 17 residues. V lost 4 bases, J lost 2 bases, and 9 bases stayed unmatched. Germline-derived CDR1 and CDR2 are SGHRS and YFSETQ. The CDR3, as DNA: TGCGCCAGCAGCAAAACCCTAGCGGGAGGTCCCACAGATACGCAGTATTTT. This codes for CASSKTLAGGPTDTQYF.

CDR3 nucleotides: TGCGCCAGCAGTGCGGGACAGCGTCAGCCCCAGCATTTT. Protein: CASSAGQRQPQHF. The gene calls are TRBV10-2 and TRBJ1-5, with TRBD1 identical over 7 bases. The CDR3 totals 13 residues. The germline gives CDR1 WSHSY, CDR2 SAAADI. V lost 4 bases and J lost 6; bases outside the gene matches: 3.

The V gene is TRBV19, the J gene TRBJ1-1, with a tentative D call TRBD1 (6 bases). Trimming took off 3 bases at V and 0 bases at J, with 11 bases between the two ends. CDR3 size: 15 residues. The germline V gene encodes CDR1 LNHDA and CDR2 SQIVND (reference sequence). CDR3 sequence: CASSMEDSMNTEAFF. DNA of the CDR3: TGTGCCAGTAGTATGGAGGACAGCATGAACACTGAAGCTTTCTTT.

This chain connects TRBV11-3 to TRBJ2-7, with 7 bases aligning to TRBD1. This CDR3 is 14 amino acids long. CDR1 and CDR2 (germline): SGHNT, YENEEA. With V trimmed by 5 bases and J by 2 bases, 6 bases remained unmatched. CDR3 nucleotides: TGTGCCAGCAGCCCCCGGGACAGCCCCTACGAGCAGTACTTC. This codes for CASSPRDSPYEQYF.

The gene calls are TRBV19 and TRBJ1-5; D gene unclear. This CDR3 region has 15 residues. Germline lookup yields CDR1 LNHDA and CDR2 SQIVND (reference sequence). V shed 5 bases and J shed 0 bases, with 11 bases lying between them. CDR3 protein: CASSATEYSNQPQHF. Written as DNA, the CDR3 is TGTGCCAGTAGTGCAACGGAGTATAGCAATCAGCCCCAGCATTTT.

The chain has TRBV6-5 and TRBJ2-5; perhaps TRBD1 as D (6 bases). Germline V gene lookup returns CDR1 MNHEY and CDR2 SVGAGI. This CDR3 is 15 amino acids long. V gave up 6 bases and J gave up 1 base, with 15 bases separating them. CDR3 region: CASRKQGSGQETQYF. For the CDR3, the DNA is TGTGCCAGCAGAAAACAGGGAAGCGGCCAAGAGACCCAGTACTTC.

This clone was detected only once. CDR3 bases: TGTGCCAGCAGCTTGGCAGATGGCAATGAGCAGTTCTTC. Encoded protein: CASSLADGNEQFF. The chain joins TRBV5-4 to TRBJ2-1; D remains ambiguous. The CDR3 spans 13 residues. Germline-derived CDR1 and CDR2 are SGHNT and YYREEE (reference sequence). Trimming shortened V by 0 bases and J by 6 bases, and 7 bases separated the two germline ends.

This chain joins TRBV6-1 and TRBJ2-2; D gene uncertain. Germline values: CDR1 MNHNS, CDR2 SASEGT. V gave up 3 bases and J gave up 0 bases, with 8 bases separating them. The CDR3 has 15 residues. The CDR3 reads CASSEATANTGELFF. The CDR3 region has the DNA TGTGCCAGCAGTGAGGCGACTGCGAACACCGGGGAGCTGTTTTTT.

V and J are TRBV7-2 and TRBJ1-3; TRBD1 agrees at 8 bases. The length of the CDR3 is 15 residues. The germline CDR1 and CDR2 sequences are SGHTA and FQGNSA. With V trimmed by 6 bases and J by 0 bases, 4 bases remained unmatched. The chain's CDR3 is CASSRDRISGNTIYF. Written as DNA, the CDR3 is TGTGCCAGCAGTAGGGACAGGATCTCTGGAAACACCATATATTTT.

The chain links TRBV11-3 to TRBJ2-1, with 16 bases fitting TRBD2. Trimming removed 5 bases from V and 5 bases from J; junction bases left unmatched: 6. Looked up from germline, CDR1 is SGHNT and CDR2 is YENEEA. This CDR3 region has 17 residues. DNA for the CDR3: TGTGCCAGCAGCGCTGGGGGACTAGCGGGGGGGGACAATGAGCAGTTCTTC. This encodes CASSAGGLAGGDNEQFF.

The chain links TRBV7-2 to TRBJ1-2; 9 bases match TRBD1. The CDR3 loop spans 15 amino acids. Germline V gene sequence: CDR1 SGHTA, CDR2 FQGNSA. Trimming removed 3 bases from V and 4 bases from J; junction bases left unmatched: 6. The CDR3 coding sequence is TGTGCCAGCAGCTTCTCGGACAGGGGTATCTATGGCTACACCTTC. Encoded protein: CASSFSDRGIYGYTF.

The gene calls are TRBV30 and TRBJ2-1; D perhaps matches TRBD2 (5 bases). Germline V lookup: CDR1 GTSNPN, CDR2 SVGIG (reference sequence). The CDR3 extends over 12 amino acids. V lost 7 bases and J lost 4, with 11 bases in between. The CDR3 loop reads CALGGLYNEQFF. The CDR3 DNA follows: TGTGCCTTGGGCGGACTTTACAATGAGCAGTTCTTC.

The gene calls are TRBV28 and TRBJ2-3, with 12 bases lining up with TRBD2. V gave up 5 bases and J gave up 5 bases; unmatched junction bases: 11. The CDR3 is made up of 17 amino acids. Germline lookup yields CDR1 MDHEN and CDR2 SYDVKM. The CDR3 coding sequence is TGTGCCAGCAGTCTAGCGGGAGGGCCCGGAATGAGAGATACGCAGTATTTT. The encoded protein is CASSLAGGPGMRDTQYF.

CDR3 residues: CASSLASETQYF. Written as DNA, the CDR3 is TGTGCCAGCAGCTTAGCATCGGAGACCCAGTACTTC. The V and J genes are TRBV7-9 and TRBJ2-5; no clear D. Trimming removed 0 bases at V and 5 bases at J, with 4 bases between. In germline, CDR1 is SEHNR, CDR2 FQNEAQ (reference sequence). This CDR3 is 12 amino acids long.

V and J are TRBV5-1 and TRBJ2-1; 7 bases are a match to TRBD1. CDR3 size: 15 residues. CDR1 SGHRS and CDR2 YFSETQ come from the germline V gene. Germline trimming cut 4 bases from V and 7 bases from J; bases unmatched to any gene: 11. The CDR3 DNA reads TGCGCCAGCAGCAGAGGGGGCTTCCTAGGGAATGAGCAGTTCTTC. Its protein product is CASSRGGFLGNEQFF.

This sequence joins TRBV30 and TRBJ1-4; D unresolved. The CDR3 spans 12 residues. The germline V and J ends were trimmed by 2 bases and 14 bases, with 15 bases remaining between them. CDR1 is GTSNPN and CDR2 is SVGIG in the germline V gene (reference sequence). CDR3 region: CAWSRPPGGLFF. CDR3 DNA: TGTGCCTGGAGTCGCCCCCCGGGTGGGCTGTTTTTT.

This chain joins TRBV10-3 and TRBJ1-6, with unresolved D. Trimming cost V 5 bases and J 8 bases, with 7 bases left between them. This CDR3 region has 12 residues. Germline loops: CDR1 ENHRY, CDR2 SYGVKD. DNA of the CDR3: TGTGCCATCAGTTCCATAGATTCACCCCTCCACTTT. Amino acid sequence: CAISSIDSPLHF.